This T cell receptor (beta chain) was identified during a study of identical twins. Only a few counts were recorded for this clonotype. Its target is unknown. Using its own MiXCR run on the 5' RACE reads, TCRdb lists one record per CDR3 protein. Of some 690,000 distinct CDR3 sequences listed, roughly 20% were seen once; the top ten hold around 4.4%. Study-wide results and limits: Analyses of zero insertions could be partly confounded by invariant MAIT and iNKT cells. In cord blood, abundant beta clonotypes had fewer insertions; memory showed no trend.

Trimming took 2 bases from V and 8 from J, leaving 13 bases between them. Germline V gene lookup returns CDR1 DFQATT and CDR2 SNEGSKA (reference sequence). This CDR3 comprises 13 residues. These data also featured in a second study, about T cells expressing NK-cell markers.

The clonotype originates from a woman aged 18 to 35 in good health. What was sequenced was PBMCs. The V and J genes are TRBV20-1 and TRBJ2-1; D gene ambiguous. The DNA of the CDR3 is TGCAGTGCTAGATCCGGACCCTCGGATGAGCAGTTCTTC. This sequence encodes CSARSGPSDEQFF.